This T cell receptor beta chain comes out of a study of T-cell memory formation after mild COVID-19. Overall study: Among the donors, TCR clusters were largely specific to each donor.

This clonotype was recorded many times. V lost 1 base, J lost 4 bases, and 16 bases lay in between. Germline values: CDR1 LGHNA, CDR2 YNFKEQ. This CDR3 is built from 16 residues. Amplification by 5'RACE using constant-segment primers produced TCR alpha and TCR beta cDNA libraries that carried sample barcodes and UMIs. Each CDR3 protein gets one entry after TCRdb re-called the 5' RACE reads with MiXCR. The sample contains a few hundred thousand distinct CDR3 sequences, about a sixth of which appear only once. The chain joins TRBV4-2 to TRBJ2-5; D might be TRBD2 (6 bases). The sample consisted of PBMCs or a T cell subset sorted from them (not recorded which). This TCR derives from a man in his late teens or twenties who had mild COVID-19 (a few samples of this study predate the infection). Cell type and time point are not known. DNA for the CDR3: TGTGCCAGCAGCCAAGGGCTGGCGGGGCTGGTAGAGACCCAGTACTTC. Residues: CASSQGLAGLVETQYF.